The next 14 T cell receptor beta chains were all read from a single sample in a study of blood T cell repertoires in COVID-19. Data came from immunoSEQ multiplex PCR; TCRdb stores just in-frame clones and leaves some out. The profile shows 170,000 or so clones, about four fifths of them singletons. The sequenced sample was peripheral blood. These receptors originate from a man younger than 35 with active or convalescent COVID-19.

V is TRBV21-1 and J is TRBJ2-4; TRBD2, the table's D call, lacks a check against the DNA. TRBV21-1 is reported as a pseudogene. The CDR3 spans 12 residues. The chain's CDR3 is CASSKLPGNQYF. CDR3 nucleotides: TGTGCCAGCAGCAAATTACCGGGAAATCAGTACTTC.

The chain uses TRBV28 and TRBJ1-2, with D perhaps matching TRBD1 (5 bases). V was clipped by 7 bases and J by 8 bases, with 14 bases between them. The CDR3 loop spans 12 amino acids. The germline gives CDR1 MDHEN, CDR2 SYDVKM. This chain's CDR3 is CASTWYRGGYTF. As DNA, the CDR3 is TGTGCCAGCACCTGGTATAGGGGAGGCTACACCTTC.

The chain links TRBV28 to TRBJ2-2, with 8 nucleotides matching TRBD2. V lost 6 bases, J lost 1 base, and 4 bases stayed unmatched. The CDR3 consists of 15 residues. Germline V CDR1 and CDR2: MDHEN, SYDVKM. As DNA, the CDR3 is TGTGCCAGCAGACCCGGGACTAGGAACACCGGGGAGCTGTTTTTT. It is translated as CASRPGTRNTGELFF.

The chain has TRBV19 and TRBJ1-3; D may be TRBD1 (5 bases). There are 13 residues in the CDR3. Germline CDR1 LNHDA, CDR2 SQIVND (reference sequence). The ends were cut back, 4 bases at V and 4 bases at J, with 8 bases in the middle. The CDR3 DNA reads as TGTGCCAGTAGTACAAAGGGGGGAAACACCATATATTTT. This codes for CASSTKGGNTIYF.

This clone has just a few counts. This chain connects TRBV12-5 to TRBJ1-2; 11 bases agree with TRBD1. J lost 5 bases, V lost 1 base, and 6 bases had no gene match. Germline assignment: CDR1 LGHNT and CDR2 FRNRAP. The CDR3 is made up of 16 amino acids. In DNA form, the CDR3 reads TGTGCTAGTGGTTTGGCCACCGGACAGGGGGCTTATGGCTACACCTTC. It codes for CASGLATGQGAYGYTF.

The chain is built from TRBV3-1 (or the pseudogene TRBV3-2) and TRBJ1-1, with D possibly matching TRBD1 (6 bases). V lost 4 bases and J 1 base, leaving 16 bases between the germline ends. The CDR3 has 16 amino acids. Germline CDR1 reads LGHDT; CDR2 reads YNNKEL (reference sequence). The CDR3: CASSPLGGLGNTEAFF. The DNA for the CDR3 is TGTGCCAGCAGCCCCCTCGGGGGGCTCGGGAACACTGAAGCTTTCTTT.

The rearrangement uses TRBV7-9 and TRBJ2-2, with a possible D match to TRBD1 (6 bases). This CDR3 has 17 residues. CDR1 SEHNR and CDR2 FQNEAQ come from the germline V gene (reference sequence). V lost 1 base and J 7 bases, leaving 19 bases between the germline ends. The CDR3 nucleotides are TGTGCCAGCAGCTTAGATAACAGGGTTTTCCCGGACGGGGAGCTGTTTTTT. This encodes CASSLDNRVFPDGELFF.

The genes are TRBV19 and TRBJ2-5; D is ambiguous. V dropped 1 base and J dropped 5 bases, with 14 bases sitting between them. This CDR3 has 15 residues. CDR1 is LNHDA and CDR2 is SQIVND in the germline V gene (reference sequence). The CDR3: CASSIVLGSAETQYF. The CDR3 bases are TGTGCCAGTAGTATAGTTCTGGGCTCGGCGGAGACCCAGTACTTC.

The V call is TRBV30, the J call TRBJ1-6; weak D call: TRBD1 (5 bases). Germline V CDR1 and CDR2: GTSNPN, SVGIG (reference sequence). V lost 0 bases to trimming and J lost 7 bases, with 13 bases between them. This CDR3 has 15 residues. The CDR3 nucleotides are TGTGCCTGGAGTGTAACGGCCGGGGGGAATTCACCCCTCCACTTT. It is translated as CAWSVTAGGNSPLHF.

Only one count was recorded for this clone. The gene calls are TRBV10-2 and TRBJ1-2; a weak D match, TRBD1 (6 bases). Germline V lookup: CDR1 WSHSY, CDR2 SAAADI. This CDR3 is 16 amino acids long. V gave up 3 bases and J gave up 8 bases, with 22 bases separating them. The CDR3 DNA is TGCGCCAGCAGTGACCCCACCGGGACACACAGAGGGGGCTACACCTTC. It specifies CASSDPTGTHRGGYTF.

The chain combines TRBV3-1 (or the pseudogene TRBV3-2) with TRBJ2-5, with 9 bases lining up with TRBD2. Germline trimming cut 0 bases from V and 4 bases from J; bases unmatched to any gene: 9. The germline CDR1 and CDR2 sequences are LGHDT and YNNKEL (reference sequence). There are 17 residues in the CDR3. In DNA form, the CDR3 reads TGTGCCAGCAGCCAAGATAGGATAGCGGGAGTTGGAGAGACCCAGTACTTC. Its translation is CASSQDRIAGVGETQYF.

This chain links TRBV5-7 with TRBJ2-5; TRBD1 matches 11 bases. TRBV5-7 qualifies as an ORF whose function is uncertain. The CDR3 consists of 15 residues. Losses at the gene ends were 7 bases for V and 5 bases for J; bases not matched to a gene: 10. CDR3 in DNA: TGTGCCAGCTTCGAGCGGGACAGGGGGTCCGAGACCCAGTACTTC. Amino acid sequence: CASFERDRGSETQYF.

The chain is built from TRBV6-5 and TRBJ1-3; tentatively, D is TRBD1 (6 bases). The V end lost 4 bases, the J end lost 0 bases, and 13 bases lay between the germline ends. The CDR3 runs 16 residues. Germline V lookup: CDR1 MNHEY, CDR2 SVGAGI. CDR3 region: CASSSPGHYSGNTIYF. DNA for the CDR3: TGTGCCAGCAGTTCACCGGGACATTACTCTGGAAACACCATATATTTT.

This clone appeared a single time. The chain joins TRBV11-1 to TRBJ2-5; 11 bases fit TRBD2. There are 16 residues in the CDR3. Germline V CDR1 and CDR2: SGHAT, FQDESV (reference sequence). Trimming took 5 bases from V and 2 from J; bases not matched to a gene: 7. This CDR3 is CASSRGLAGEQETQYF. CDR3 DNA sequence: TGTGCCAGCAGCCGAGGACTAGCGGGTGAGCAAGAGACCCAGTACTTC.